This T cell receptor beta chain came from a study of CXCR3-negative and CXCR3-positive naive CD8 T cells (dated by TCRdb to between 2019 and 2020). As for the study more broadly: In total, around 150 million TRB reads were obtained, or roughly 1.5 +/- 0.3 million reads per library. Data from around ten donors, pooled across two independent experiments, went into the diversity and physicochemical repertoire analyses. TRBV-TRBJ cluster analysis included naive subsets from roughly 5 donors and memory cells from 3 donors.

Results and caveats for the whole study, not just this receptor: Naive CXCR3-negative and CXCR3-positive cells from the same donor showed similar TRBV-TRBJ usage, whereas memory cells showed distinct patterns. Because surface CD5, which is linked to self-reactivity in mice, was comparable between the naive subsets, TCR interaction strength was also inferred from the physicochemical properties of TRB CDR3s. Compared with CXCR3-negative naive cells, CXCR3-positive naive cells had TRB CDR3s with higher hydrophobicity (lower Kidera factor 4), lower energy, and higher strength and volume indices. Comparably high repertoire diversity was found in both naive subsets, whereas much lower repertoire diversity was found in memory CD8+ T cells. Freshly isolated PBMCs were used for most assays because CXCR3 expression went down partially after cryopreservation.

Each CD8+ T cell subset was flow-sorted in triplicate, and 250,000 to 350,000 cells per subset were placed directly into RLT lysis buffer. To keep memory contaminants out, a stringent definition of naive CD8+ T cells was applied: CD45RO-CCR7+CD27+CD95-. Standard density gradient centrifugation was used to isolate peripheral blood mononuclear cells from buffy coats. A FACSAria III was used to flow-sort naive CD8+ T cells into CXCR3-negative and CXCR3-positive populations. Total RNA was extracted from sorted cells with an RNeasy Mini Kit. TCRdb records NextSeq 550 as the sequencer. The Human TCR Profiling Kit (MiLaboratory) was used to make UMI-labeled 5' RACE TRB cDNA libraries. The full amount of extracted RNA was used for cDNA synthesis, and the full amount of resulting cDNA was used for PCR amplification. Libraries were prepared in parallel using an identical number of PCR cycles. For the original study's pipeline: With a requirement of at least two reads per UMI, MIGEC and MiXCR extracted about 57,000 +/- 9,900 unique UMI-labeled TRB cDNA molecules per library. An average of around 40,000 +/- 10,000 functional in-frame TRB CDR3 nucleotide clonotypes without stop codons was found per library. After downsampling to 5000 UMI-labeled TRB molecules per sample, diversity metrics, including normalized Shannon-Wiener and Chao1, were computed in VDJtools. Clonotype-size-weighted physicochemical properties of the central five CDR3 residues (interaction energy, strength, volume and Kidera factor 4) were computed in VDJtools. TCRdb reprocessed the reads and provides one entry for every CDR3 protein sequence; no DNA is given. What appears here as the V and J calls and clone size reflects TCRdb's work, not the paper's. The sample's own table lists approximately 130,000 distinct CDR3 sequences. Around 0.44% of the sample belongs to the ten largest clones.

A remark on this clonotype: It lacks a known antigen.

From the cysteine up to the phenylalanine, the CDR3 has a length of 12 residues. No DNA has been recorded. The germline V gene supplies CDR1 KGHDR and CDR2 SFDVKD. The sequencing input was naive CXCR3+ CD8+ T cells from blood. What the cell subset or site label conveys for this sample: CD45RO-CCR7+CD27+CD95- naive CD8+ T cells expressing CXCR3 (TNR3+). The rearrangement combines TRBV24-1 with TRBJ2-7. This sequence originates from a human donor in good health. Some clones in this sample may be carry-over from other donors' samples. The CDR3 here reads CATSDLNLEQNF.